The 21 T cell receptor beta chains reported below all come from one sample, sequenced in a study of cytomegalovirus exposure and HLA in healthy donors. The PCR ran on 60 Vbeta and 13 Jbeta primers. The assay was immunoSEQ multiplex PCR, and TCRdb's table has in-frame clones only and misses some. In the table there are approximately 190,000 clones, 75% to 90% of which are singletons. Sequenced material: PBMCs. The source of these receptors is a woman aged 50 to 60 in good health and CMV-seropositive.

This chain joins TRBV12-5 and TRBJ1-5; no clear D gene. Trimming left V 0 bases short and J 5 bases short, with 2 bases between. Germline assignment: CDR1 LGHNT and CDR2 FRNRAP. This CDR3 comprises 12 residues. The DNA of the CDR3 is TGTGCTAGTGGTTTGGTCGATCAGCCCCAGCATTTT. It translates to CASGLVDQPQHF. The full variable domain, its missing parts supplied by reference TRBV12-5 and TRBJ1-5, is DARVTQTPRHKVTEMGQEVTMRCQPILGHNTVFWYRQTMMQGLELLAYFRNRAPLDDSGMPKDRFSAEMPDATLATLKIQPSEPRDSAVYFCASGLVDQPQHFGDGTRLSIL.

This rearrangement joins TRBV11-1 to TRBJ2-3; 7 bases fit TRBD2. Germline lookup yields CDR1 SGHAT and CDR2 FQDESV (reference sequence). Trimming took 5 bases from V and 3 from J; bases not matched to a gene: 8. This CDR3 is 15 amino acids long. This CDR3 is CASSPSGILTDTQYF. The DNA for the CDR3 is TGTGCCAGCAGCCCGAGCGGGATATTAACAGATACGCAGTATTTT.

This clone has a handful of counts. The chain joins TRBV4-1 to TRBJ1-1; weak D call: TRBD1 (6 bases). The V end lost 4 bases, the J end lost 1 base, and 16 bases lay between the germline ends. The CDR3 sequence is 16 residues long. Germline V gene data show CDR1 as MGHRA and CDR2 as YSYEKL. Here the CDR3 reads CASSPRDKGQNTEAFF. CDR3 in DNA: TGCGCCAGCAGCCCCCGGGACAAGGGGCAGAACACTGAAGCTTTCTTT.

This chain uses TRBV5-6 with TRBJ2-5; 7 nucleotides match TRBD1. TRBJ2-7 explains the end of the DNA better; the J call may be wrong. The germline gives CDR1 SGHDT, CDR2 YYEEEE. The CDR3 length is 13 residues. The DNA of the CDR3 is TGTGCCAGCAGCCGACAGGGATCCTACGAGCAGTACTTC. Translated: CASSRQGSYEQYF.

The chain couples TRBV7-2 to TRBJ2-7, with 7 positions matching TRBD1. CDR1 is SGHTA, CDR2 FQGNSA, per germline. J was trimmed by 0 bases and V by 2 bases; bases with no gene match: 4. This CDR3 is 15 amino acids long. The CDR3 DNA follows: TGTGCCAGCAGCTTATTGGACAGGAGCTCCTACGAGCAGTACTTC. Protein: CASSLLDRSSYEQYF.

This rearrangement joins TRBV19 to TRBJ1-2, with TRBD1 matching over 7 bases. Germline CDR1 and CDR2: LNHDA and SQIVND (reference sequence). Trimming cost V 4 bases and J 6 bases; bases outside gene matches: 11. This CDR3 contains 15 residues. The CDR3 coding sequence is TGTGCCAGTAGTAAGGGGTTCGGGACAGATGATGGCTACACCTTC. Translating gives CASSKGFGTDDGYTF.

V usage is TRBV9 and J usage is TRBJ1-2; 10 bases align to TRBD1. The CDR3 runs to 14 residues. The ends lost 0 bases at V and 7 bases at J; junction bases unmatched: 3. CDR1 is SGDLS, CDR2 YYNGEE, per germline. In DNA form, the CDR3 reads TGTGCCAGCAGCGTAGGAGGGACAGGGGTTGGCTACACCTTC. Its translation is CASSVGGTGVGYTF.

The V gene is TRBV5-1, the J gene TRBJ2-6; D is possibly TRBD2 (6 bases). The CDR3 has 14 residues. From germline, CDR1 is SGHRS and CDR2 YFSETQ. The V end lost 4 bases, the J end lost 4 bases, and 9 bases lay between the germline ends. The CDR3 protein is CASSEGLGANVLTF. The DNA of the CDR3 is TGCGCCAGCAGCGAGGGACTGGGGGCCAACGTCCTGACTTTC.

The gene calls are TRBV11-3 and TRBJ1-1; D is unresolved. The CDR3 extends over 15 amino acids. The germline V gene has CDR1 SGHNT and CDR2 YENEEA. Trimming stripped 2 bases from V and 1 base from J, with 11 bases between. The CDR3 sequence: CASSLTAAPNTEAFF. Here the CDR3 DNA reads TGTGCCAGCAGCTTAACCGCGGCACCGAACACTGAAGCTTTCTTT.

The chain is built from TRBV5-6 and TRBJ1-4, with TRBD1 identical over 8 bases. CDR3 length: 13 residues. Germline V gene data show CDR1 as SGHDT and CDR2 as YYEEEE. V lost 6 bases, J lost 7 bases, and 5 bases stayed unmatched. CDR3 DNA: TGTGCCAGCAAGACAGGGGTCAGTGAAAAACTGTTTTTT. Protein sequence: CASKTGVSEKLFF.

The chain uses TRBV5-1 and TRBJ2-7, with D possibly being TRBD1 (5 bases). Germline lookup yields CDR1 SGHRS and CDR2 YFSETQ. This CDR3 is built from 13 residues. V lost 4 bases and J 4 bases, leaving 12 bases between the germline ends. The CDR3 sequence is CASSPEGEYEQYF. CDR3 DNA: TGCGCCAGCAGCCCCGAAGGGGAATACGAGCAGTACTTC.

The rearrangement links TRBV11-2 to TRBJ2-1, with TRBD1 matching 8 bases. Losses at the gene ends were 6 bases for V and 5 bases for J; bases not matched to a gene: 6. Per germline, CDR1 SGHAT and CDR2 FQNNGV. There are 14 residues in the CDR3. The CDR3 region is CASRPGTGNNEQFF. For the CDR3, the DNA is TGTGCCAGCAGACCCGGGACAGGAAACAATGAGCAGTTCTTC.

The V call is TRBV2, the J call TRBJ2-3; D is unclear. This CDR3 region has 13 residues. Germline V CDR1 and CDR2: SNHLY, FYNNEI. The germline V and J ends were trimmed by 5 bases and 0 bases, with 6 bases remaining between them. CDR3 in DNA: TGTGCCAGCAGTAGCGACAGCACAGATACGCAGTATTTT. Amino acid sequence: CASSSDSTDTQYF.

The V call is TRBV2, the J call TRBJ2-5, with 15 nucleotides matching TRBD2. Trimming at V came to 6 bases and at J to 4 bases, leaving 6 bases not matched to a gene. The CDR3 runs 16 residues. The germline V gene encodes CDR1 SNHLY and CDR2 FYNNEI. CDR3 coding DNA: TGTGCCAGCAGCGATGGACTAGCGGGGGGGGGAGAGACCCAGTACTTC. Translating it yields CASSDGLAGGGETQYF.

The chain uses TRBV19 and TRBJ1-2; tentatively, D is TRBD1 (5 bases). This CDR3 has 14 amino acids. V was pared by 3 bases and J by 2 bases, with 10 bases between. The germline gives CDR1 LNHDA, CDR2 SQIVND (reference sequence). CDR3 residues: CASSIRQRNYGYTF. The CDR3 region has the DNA TGTGCCAGTAGTATTAGACAGCGCAACTATGGCTACACCTTC. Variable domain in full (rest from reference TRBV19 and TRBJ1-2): DGGITQSPKYLFRKEGQNVTLSCEQNLNHDAMYWYRQDPGQGLRLIYYSQIVNDFQKGDIAEGYSVSREKKESFPLTVTSAQKNPTAFYLCASSIRQRNYGYTFGSGTRLTVV.

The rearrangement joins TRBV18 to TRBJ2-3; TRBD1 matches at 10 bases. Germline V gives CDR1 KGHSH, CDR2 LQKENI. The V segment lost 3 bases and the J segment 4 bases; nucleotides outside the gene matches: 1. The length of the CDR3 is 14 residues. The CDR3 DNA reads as TGTGCCAGCTCACCCGGGACAGGGGCAGATACGCAGTATTTT. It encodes CASSPGTGADTQYF.

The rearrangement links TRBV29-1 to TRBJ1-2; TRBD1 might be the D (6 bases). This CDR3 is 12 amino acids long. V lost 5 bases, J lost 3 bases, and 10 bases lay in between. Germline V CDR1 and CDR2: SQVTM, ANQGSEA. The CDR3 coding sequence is TGCAGCGTTCGGTGGACAGACTATGGCTACACCTTC. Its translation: CSVRWTDYGYTF.

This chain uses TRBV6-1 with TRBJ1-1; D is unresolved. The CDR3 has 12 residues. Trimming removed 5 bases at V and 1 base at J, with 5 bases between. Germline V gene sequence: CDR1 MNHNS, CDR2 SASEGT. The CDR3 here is CASSRGNTEAFF. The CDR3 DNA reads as TGTGCCAGCAGTAGAGGGAACACTGAAGCTTTCTTT.

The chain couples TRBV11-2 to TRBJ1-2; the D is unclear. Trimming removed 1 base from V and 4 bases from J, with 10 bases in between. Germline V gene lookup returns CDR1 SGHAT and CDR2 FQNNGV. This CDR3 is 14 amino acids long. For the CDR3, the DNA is TGTGCCAGCAGCTTAGGATCGGGGTCCTATGGCTACACCTTC. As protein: CASSLGSGSYGYTF.

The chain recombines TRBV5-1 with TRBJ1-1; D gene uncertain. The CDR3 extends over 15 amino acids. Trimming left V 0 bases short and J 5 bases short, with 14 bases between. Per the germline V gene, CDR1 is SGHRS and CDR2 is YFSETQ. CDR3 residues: CASSLADLGRTEAFF. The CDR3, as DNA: TGCGCCAGCAGCTTGGCCGATCTGGGCCGGACTGAAGCTTTCTTT.

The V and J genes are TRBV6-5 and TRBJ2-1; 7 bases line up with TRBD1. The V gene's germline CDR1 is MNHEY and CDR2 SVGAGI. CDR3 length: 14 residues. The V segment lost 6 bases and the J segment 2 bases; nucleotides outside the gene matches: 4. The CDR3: CASSRQGAYNEQFF. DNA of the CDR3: TGTGCCAGCAGCAGACAGGGCGCCTACAATGAGCAGTTCTTC.